This T cell receptor (beta chain) was retrieved from a study of early T cells in non-severe SARS-CoV-2 infection (dated by TCRdb to 2020 to 2022). Context from the whole study: Because TCR sequencing relied on bulk RNA taken from unsorted whole blood, pairing of alpha and beta chains was not possible. Beyond this particular receptor, the publication reports: VDJdb matching was skewed toward anti-spike CD8 responses and likely underestimated virus-specific expansions by missing private and CD4 specificities.

Library preparation used 5' RACE. The sequencer listed for this sample is NextSeq 500. To correct for sequencing error and PCR bias, the TCR library protocol tagged individual cDNA molecules with unique molecular identifiers. Sequencing covered both TCR alpha and beta chains, and within each sample the abundances of alpha and beta sequences were tightly co-correlated. The study's own analysis went as follows. Decombinator V4 was used to perform V gene, J gene and CDR3 annotation of TCR sequences. TCRs were defined as expanded if a significant change between any two time points was detected under a Poisson model with p below 0.0001. Abundances of TCRs were expressed as counts per million after normalisation to the total number of TCRs sequenced in each sample. TRAV1-2 paired with TRAJ12, TRAJ20 or TRAJ33 defined MAIT TCRs, while TRAV10 paired with TRAJ18 defined iNKT TCRs. VDJdb, accessed 1 November 2021, was searched for CMV, EBV and SARS-CoV-2 annotated TCRs, with TCRs annotated for multiple antigens excluded. The public reads were reanalyzed by TCRdb: fastp trimming at Q25, MiXCR alignment, in-frame beta chains only. Each entry merges the rows of one CDR3 protein and shows their most common DNA and genes. TCRdb, not the authors, supplied the V and J calls. In this sample the table shows about 69,000 distinct CDR3 sequences, around 10% of which occur a single time. The ten most abundant clones make up 5.5% to 6% of the sample.

For this clonotype: The antigen this receptor binds is unknown. No per-base quality is available; no much larger clone lies one base away.

A case-control design nested within a healthcare worker cohort in London, UK, was used, with weekly nasopharyngeal swab PCR tests and blood sampling performed. Healthcare workers were recruited between 23 and 31 March 2020, during the week of the UK lockdown, and were followed weekly for up to about 15 weeks. The CDR3 runs 11 amino acids, cysteine and phenylalanine included. Solely the CDR3 DNA is kept, with 33 bases framed from the first base. The V and J ends are trimmed by 4 bases and 5 bases, leaving 4 bases between them. The rearranged segments are TRBV12-3 or TRBV12-4 and TRBJ2-3; the D gene remains uncertain. This sample comprised whole blood, obtained at baseline. This receptor was taken from an adult who was a healthcare worker with PCR-confirmed SARS-CoV-2 infection or an uninfected control (not recorded which). For the CDR3, the sequence is CASSWIDTQYF. The DNA sequence reads TGTGCCAGCAGTTGGATAGATACGCAGTATTTT.